The rows below give T cell receptor beta chains drawn from one sample of a study of tumor-infiltrating lymphocytes in oesophageal squamous cell carcinoma. TCRdb processed the PCR reads anew with MiXCR; each CDR3 protein has one entry. This sample yields tens of thousands of distinct CDR3 sequences, of which about 34% are seen a single time; about an eighth belongs to the top ten. The sequenced material came from esophageal tumor tissue. The receptors here all came from a male donor with esophageal squamous cell carcinoma. CDR3s include the opening cysteine and the closing phenylalanine or tryptophan. D genes are given only for firm matches. Size is stated for part of the rows, as once, few or many counts, or as a class when the clone is expanded.

size	length	D	V	J	DNA	CDR3
many	14	.	TRBV4-2	TRBJ1-1	TGTGCCAGCAGCCTAGGGGGAGGCAACACTGAAGCTTTCTTT	CASSLGGGNTEAFF
.	16	.	TRBV7-2	TRBJ2-5	TGTGCCAGCAGCTTAGGGGTGTGGCGGGACCAAGAGACCCAGTACTTC	CASSLGVWRDQETQYF
few	16	TRBD2	TRBV5-1	TRBJ2-1	TGCGCCAGCAGCCTGCTCGGGACTAGCGGGTTGGGTGAGCAGTTCTTC	CASSLLGTSGLGEQFF
.	13	.	TRBV6-6	TRBJ1-1	TGTGCCAGCAGTGTGGTTCAGGACACTGAAGCTTTCTTT	CASSVVQDTEAFF
medium-sized	18	.	TRBV6-1	TRBJ1-5	TGTGCCAGCAGTGACCCATGGGTAGAGGGGCGGCGCAATCAGCCCCAGCATTTT	CASSDPWVEGRRNQPQHF
many	13	TRBD1	TRBV14	TRBJ1-2	TGTGCCAGCAGCCTCCGGACAGGCAAAGGCTACACCTTC	CASSLRTGKGYTF
.	15	.	TRBV20-1	TRBJ2-3	TGCAGTGCTAGAGATCTCACAGGGAGCACAGATACGCAGTATTTT	CSARDLTGSTDTQYF
many	15	TRBD2	TRBV12-3/TRBV12-4	TRBJ2-3	TGTGCCACGGGGACTAGCGGGAGGGGGACAGATACGCAGTATTTT	CATGTSGRGTDTQYF
many	14	TRBD2	TRBV6-1	TRBJ2-7	TGTGCCAGCAGACCACTAGCGGGATGGGACGAGCAGTACTTC	CASRPLAGWDEQYF
.	13	.	TRBV7-2	TRBJ2-2	TGTGCCAGCAGCCGACTGATCACCGGGGAGCTGTTTTTT	CASSRLITGELFF
.	13	.	TRBV19	TRBJ2-4	TGTGCCAGTAGTTGGGGACCCAAAAACATTCAGTACTTC	CASSWGPKNIQYF
medium-sized	20	TRBD2	TRBV7-9	TRBJ2-1	TGTGCCAGCAGCCTGGGGGCTAGCGGGAGAGTCCGTGCTAAACAAAATGAGCAGTTCTTC	CASSLGASGRVRAKQNEQFF
.	14	TRBD2	TRBV27	TRBJ2-1	TGTGCCACCTACCTAGCGGGGGGTGACAATGAGCAGTTCTTC	CATYLAGGDNEQFF